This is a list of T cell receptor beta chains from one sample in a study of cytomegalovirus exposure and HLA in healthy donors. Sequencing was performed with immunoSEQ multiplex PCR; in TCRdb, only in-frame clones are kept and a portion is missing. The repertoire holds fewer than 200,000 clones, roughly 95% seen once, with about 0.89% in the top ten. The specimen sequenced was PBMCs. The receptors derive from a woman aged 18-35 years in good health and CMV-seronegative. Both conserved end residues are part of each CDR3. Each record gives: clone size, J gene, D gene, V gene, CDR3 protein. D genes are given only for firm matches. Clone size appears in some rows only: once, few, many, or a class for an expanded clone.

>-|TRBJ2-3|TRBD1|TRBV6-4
CASRRTGSSADTQYF
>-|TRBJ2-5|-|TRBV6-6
CASSYSGETQYF
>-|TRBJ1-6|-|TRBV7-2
CASSTKTGLGNSPLHF
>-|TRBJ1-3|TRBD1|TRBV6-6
CASSSGQGYGNTIYF
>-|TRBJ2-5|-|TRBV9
CASSVGVGVETQYF
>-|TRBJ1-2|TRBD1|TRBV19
CASVDRASYGYTF
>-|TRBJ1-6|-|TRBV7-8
CASSSFFNSPLHF
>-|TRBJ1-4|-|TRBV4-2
CASSQDRTGGNEKLFF
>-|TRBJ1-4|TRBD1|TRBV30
CAWSVSEGAREKLFF
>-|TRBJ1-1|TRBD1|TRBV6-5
CASKRGPGTEAFF
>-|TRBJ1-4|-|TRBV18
CASSPGDGANEKLFF
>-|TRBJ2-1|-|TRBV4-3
CASSQVFVDEQFF
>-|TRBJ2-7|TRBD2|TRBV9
CASSPQTSLHEQYF
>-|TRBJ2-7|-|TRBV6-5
CASSYSRTGAPYEQYF
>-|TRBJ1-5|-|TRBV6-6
CASSRVSRGRNQPQHF
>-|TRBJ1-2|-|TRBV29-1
CSVAGELNYGYTF
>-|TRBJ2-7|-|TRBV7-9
CASSLAGGDEQYF
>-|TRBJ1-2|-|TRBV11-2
CASSSVRDEVGYTF
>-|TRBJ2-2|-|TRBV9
CASSVATSGELFF
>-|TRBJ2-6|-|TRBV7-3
CASSYNSGANVLTF
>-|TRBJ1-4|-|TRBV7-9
CASSSWTTTNEKLFF
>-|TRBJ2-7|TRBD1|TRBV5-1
CASSLTGAREQYF
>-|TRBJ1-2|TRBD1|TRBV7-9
CASSLGTARFRYTF
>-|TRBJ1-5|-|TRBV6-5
CASSYATPGRDQPQHF
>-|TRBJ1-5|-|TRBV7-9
CASSLDSGRGGQPQHF
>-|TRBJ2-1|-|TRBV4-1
CASSQPSGSSYNEQFF
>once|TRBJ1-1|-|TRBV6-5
CASSYVDLRTEAFF
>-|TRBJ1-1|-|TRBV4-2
CASSPPGAHEAFF
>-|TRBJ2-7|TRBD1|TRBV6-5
CASSPQGFWGEQYF
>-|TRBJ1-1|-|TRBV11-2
CASSLDLGDTEAFF
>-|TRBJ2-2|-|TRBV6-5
CASSYGSTGELFF
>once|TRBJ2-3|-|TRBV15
CATSRENASSWVGDTQYF
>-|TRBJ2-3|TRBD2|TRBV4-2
CASSLARTSGGDTQYF
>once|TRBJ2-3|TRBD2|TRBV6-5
CASSYAAGGSTDTQYF
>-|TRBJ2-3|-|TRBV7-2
CASSSQGMSDTQYF
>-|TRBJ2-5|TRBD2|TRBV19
CASSLSGTSGGQETQYF
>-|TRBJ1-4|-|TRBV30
CAWSKTVVGTNEKLFF
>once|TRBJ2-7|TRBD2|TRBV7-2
CASSSIAGANYEQYF
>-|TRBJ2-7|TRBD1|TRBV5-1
CASSWGTASYEQYF
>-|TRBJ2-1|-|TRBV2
CASSEGNYYNEQFF
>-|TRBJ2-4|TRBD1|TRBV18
CASSTTGELGLKNIQYF
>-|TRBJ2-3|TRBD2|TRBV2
CASSDAGTRSTDTQYF
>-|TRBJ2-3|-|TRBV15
CATSRASTDTQYF
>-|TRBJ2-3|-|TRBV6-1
CASSELDRGTDTQYF
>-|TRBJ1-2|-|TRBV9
CASSVAGGQGHGYTF